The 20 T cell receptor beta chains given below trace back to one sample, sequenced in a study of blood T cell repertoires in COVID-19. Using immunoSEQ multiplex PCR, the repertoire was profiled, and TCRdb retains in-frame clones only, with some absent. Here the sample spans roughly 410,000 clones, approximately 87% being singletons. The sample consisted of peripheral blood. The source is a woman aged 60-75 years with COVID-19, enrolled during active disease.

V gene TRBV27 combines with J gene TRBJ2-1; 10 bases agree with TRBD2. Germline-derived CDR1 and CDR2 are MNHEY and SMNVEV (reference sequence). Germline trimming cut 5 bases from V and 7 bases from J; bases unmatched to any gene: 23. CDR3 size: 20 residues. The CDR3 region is CASSVRSYGPAGGPLNEQFF. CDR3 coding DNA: TGTGCCAGCAGTGTACGGTCGTATGGGCCAGCGGGGGGGCCTCTTAATGAGCAGTTCTTC.

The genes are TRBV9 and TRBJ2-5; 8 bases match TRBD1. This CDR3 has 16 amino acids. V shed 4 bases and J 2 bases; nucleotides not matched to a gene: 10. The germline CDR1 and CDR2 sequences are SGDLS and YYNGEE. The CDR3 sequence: CASSPRVTGAQETQYF. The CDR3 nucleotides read TGTGCCAGCAGCCCACGAGTGACAGGGGCGCAAGAGACCCAGTACTTC.

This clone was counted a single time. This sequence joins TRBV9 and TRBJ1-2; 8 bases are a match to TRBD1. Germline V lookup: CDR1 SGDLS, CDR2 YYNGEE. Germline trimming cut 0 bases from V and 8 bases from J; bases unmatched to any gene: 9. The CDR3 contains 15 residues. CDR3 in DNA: TGTGCCAGCAGCGTAGCATTACAGGGGGGTCAGGGCTACACCTTC. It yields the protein CASSVALQGGQGYTF.

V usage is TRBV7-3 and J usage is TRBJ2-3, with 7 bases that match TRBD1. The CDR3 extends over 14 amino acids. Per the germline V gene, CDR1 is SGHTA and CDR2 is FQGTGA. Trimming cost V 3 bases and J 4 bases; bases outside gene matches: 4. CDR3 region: CASSLGQSPDTQYF. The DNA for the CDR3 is TGTGCCAGCAGCTTGGGACAGAGCCCAGATACGCAGTATTTT.

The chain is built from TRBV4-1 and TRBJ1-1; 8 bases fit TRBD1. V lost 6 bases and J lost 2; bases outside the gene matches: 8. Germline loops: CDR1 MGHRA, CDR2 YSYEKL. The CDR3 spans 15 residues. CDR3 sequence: CASRRPGQANTEAFF. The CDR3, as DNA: TGCGCCAGCAGGCGGCCGGGACAGGCAAACACTGAAGCTTTCTTT.

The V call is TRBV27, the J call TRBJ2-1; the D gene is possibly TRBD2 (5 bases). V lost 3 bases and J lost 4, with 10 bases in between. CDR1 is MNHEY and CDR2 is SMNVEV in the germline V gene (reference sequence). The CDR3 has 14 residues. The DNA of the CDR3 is TGTGCCAGCAGTTTCAGCGGACCATACAATGAGCAGTTCTTC. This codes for CASSFSGPYNEQFF.

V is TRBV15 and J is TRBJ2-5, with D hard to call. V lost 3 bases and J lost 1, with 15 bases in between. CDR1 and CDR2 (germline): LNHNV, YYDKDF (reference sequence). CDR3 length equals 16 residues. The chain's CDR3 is CATSSAILMSQETQYF. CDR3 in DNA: TGTGCCACCAGCAGTGCCATTTTGATGAGCCAAGAGACCCAGTACTTC. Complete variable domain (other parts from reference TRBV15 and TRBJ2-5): DAMVIQNPRYQVTQFGKPVTLSCSQTLNHNVMYWYQQKSSQAPKLLFHYYDKDFNNEADTPDNFQSRRPNTSFCFLDIRSPGLGDTAMYLCATSSAILMSQETQYFGPGTRLLVL.

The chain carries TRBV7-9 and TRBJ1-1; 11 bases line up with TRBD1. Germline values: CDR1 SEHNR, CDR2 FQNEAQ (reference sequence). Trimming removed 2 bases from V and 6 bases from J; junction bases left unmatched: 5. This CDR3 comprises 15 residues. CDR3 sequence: CASSLRTGGLSEAFF. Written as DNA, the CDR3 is TGTGCCAGCAGCTTAAGGACAGGGGGCCTTTCTGAAGCTTTCTTT.

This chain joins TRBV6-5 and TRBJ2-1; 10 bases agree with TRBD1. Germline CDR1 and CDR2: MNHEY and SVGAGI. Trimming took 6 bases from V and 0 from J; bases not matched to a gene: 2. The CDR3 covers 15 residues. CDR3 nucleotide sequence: TGTGCCAGCAGCCGACAGGGGGCCTCCTACAATGAGCAGTTCTTC. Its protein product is CASSRQGASYNEQFF.

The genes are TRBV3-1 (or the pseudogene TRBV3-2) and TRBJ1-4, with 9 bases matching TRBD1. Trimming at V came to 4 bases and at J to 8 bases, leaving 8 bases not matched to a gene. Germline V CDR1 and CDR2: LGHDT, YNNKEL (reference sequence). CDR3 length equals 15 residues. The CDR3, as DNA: TGTGCCAGCAGCCCTAAACAGGGGGCGGACGAAAAACTGTTTTTT. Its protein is CASSPKQGADEKLFF.

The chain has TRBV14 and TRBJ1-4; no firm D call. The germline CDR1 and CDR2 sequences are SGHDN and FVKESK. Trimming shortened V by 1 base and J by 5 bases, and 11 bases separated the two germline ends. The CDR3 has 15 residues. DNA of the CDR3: TGTGCCAGCAGCCAAGTGGCGGCCCGCAATGAAAAACTGTTTTTT. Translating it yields CASSQVAARNEKLFF.

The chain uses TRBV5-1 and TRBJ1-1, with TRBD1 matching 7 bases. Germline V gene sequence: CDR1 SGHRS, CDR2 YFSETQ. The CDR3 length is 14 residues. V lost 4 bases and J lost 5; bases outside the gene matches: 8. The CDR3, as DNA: TGCGCCAGCAGCGCGACAGGGCAGAATACTGAAGCTTTCTTT. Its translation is CASSATGQNTEAFF.

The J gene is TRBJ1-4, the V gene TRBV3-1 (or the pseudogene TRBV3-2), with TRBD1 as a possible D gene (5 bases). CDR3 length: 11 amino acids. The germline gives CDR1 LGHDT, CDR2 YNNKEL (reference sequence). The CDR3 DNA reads TGTGCTAGCGGGGCGAATGAAAAACTGTTTTTT. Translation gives CASGANEKLFF.

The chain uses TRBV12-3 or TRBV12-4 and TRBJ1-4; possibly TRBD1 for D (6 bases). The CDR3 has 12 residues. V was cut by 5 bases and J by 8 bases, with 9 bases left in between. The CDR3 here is CASSVTGEKLFF. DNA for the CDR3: TGTGCCAGCAGTGTGACAGGCGAAAAACTGTTTTTT.

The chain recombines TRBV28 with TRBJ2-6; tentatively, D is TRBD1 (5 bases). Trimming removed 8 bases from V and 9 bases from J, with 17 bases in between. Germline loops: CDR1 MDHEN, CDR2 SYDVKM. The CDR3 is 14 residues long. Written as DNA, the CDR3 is TGTGCCAGCTGCTACAGGTTCCCGGGCAACGTCCTGACTTTC. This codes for CASCYRFPGNVLTF. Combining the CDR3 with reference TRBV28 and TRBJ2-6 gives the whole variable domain DVKVTQSSRYLVKRTGEKVFLECVQDMDHENMFWYRQDPGLGLRLIYFSYDVKMKEKGDIPEGYSVSREKKERFSLILESASTNQTSMYLCASCYRFPGNVLTFGAGSRLTVL.

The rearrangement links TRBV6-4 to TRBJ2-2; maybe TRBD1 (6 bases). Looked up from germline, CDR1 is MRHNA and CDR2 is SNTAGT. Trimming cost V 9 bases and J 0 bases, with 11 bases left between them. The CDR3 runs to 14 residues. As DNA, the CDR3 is TGTGCCAGTAGAGGACAGTCGAACACCGGGGAGCTGTTTTTT. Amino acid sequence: CASRGQSNTGELFF.

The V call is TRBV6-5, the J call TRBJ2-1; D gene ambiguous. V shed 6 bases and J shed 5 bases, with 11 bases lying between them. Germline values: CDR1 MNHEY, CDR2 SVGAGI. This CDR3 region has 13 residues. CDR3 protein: CASRRDTHNEQFF. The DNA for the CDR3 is TGTGCCAGCAGGCGCGACACCCACAATGAGCAGTTCTTC.

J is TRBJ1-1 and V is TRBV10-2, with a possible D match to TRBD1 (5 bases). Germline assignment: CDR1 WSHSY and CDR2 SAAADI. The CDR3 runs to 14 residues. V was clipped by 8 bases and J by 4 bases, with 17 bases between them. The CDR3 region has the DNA TGCGCCAGCCACCGCGGGGGTGAGGGCACTGAAGCTTTCTTT. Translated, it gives CASHRGGEGTEAFF.

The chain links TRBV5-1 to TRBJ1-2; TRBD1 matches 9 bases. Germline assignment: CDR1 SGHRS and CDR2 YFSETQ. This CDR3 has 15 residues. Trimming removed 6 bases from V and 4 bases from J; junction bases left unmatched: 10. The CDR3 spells CASTPTGTGSYGYTF. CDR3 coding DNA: TGCGCCAGCACCCCAACCGGGACAGGGAGCTATGGCTACACCTTC.

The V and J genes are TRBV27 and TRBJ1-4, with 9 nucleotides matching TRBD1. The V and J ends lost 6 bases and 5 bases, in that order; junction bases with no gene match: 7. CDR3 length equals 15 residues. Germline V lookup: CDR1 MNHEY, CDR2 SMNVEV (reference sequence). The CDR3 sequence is CASSQPGTGNEKLFF. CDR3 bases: TGTGCCAGCAGCCAACCCGGGACAGGGAATGAAAAACTGTTTTTT.